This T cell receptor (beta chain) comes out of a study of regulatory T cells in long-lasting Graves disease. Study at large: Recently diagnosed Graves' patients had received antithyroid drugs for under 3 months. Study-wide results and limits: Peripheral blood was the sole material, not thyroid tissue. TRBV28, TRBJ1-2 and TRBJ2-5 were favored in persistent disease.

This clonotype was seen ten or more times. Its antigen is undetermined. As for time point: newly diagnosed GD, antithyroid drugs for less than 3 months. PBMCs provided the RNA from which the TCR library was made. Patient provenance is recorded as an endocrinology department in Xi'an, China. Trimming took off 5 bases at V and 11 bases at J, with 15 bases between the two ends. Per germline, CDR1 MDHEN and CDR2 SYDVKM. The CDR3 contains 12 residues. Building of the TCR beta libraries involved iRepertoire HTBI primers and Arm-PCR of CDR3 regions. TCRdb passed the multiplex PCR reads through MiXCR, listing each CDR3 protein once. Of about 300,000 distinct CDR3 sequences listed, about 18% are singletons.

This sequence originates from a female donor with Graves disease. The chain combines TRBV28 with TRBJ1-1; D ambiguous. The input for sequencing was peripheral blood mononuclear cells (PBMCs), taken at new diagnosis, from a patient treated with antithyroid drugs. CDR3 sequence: CASSPAGSEAFF. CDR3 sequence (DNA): TGTGCCAGCAGTCCGGCCGGGAGTGAGGCTTTCTTT.